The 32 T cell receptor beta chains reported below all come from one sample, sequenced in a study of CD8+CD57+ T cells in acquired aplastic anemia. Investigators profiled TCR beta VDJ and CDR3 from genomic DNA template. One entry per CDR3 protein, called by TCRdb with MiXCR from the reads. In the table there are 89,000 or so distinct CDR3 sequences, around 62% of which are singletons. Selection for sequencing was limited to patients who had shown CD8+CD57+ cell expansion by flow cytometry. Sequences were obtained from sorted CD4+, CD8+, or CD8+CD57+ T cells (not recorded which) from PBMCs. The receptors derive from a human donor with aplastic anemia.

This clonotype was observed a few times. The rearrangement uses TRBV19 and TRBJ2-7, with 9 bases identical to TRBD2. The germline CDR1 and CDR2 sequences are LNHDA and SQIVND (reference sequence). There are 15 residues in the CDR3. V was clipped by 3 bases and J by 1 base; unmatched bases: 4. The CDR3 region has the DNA TGTGCCAGTAGTATCCTAGCGGGATCGTCCTACGAGCAGTACTTC. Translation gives CASSILAGSSYEQYF.

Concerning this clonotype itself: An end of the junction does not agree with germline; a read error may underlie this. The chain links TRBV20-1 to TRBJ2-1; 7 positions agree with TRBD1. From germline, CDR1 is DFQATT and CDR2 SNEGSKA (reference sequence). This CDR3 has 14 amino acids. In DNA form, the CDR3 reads TGCTGTGCTAGAGACCCCAGGGGGAGAAATGAGCAGTCCTTC. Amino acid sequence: CCARDPRGRNEQSF.

The CDR3 is CSVVYGPNYEQYF. The CDR3 DNA follows: TGCAGCGTTGTGTACGGACCCAACTACGAGCAGTACTTC. The chain is built from TRBV29-1 and TRBJ2-7; D ambiguous. The CDR3 length is 13 residues. The germline CDR1 and CDR2 sequences are SQVTM and ANQGSEA. The V and J ends lost 4 bases and 3 bases respectively, with 13 bases between them.

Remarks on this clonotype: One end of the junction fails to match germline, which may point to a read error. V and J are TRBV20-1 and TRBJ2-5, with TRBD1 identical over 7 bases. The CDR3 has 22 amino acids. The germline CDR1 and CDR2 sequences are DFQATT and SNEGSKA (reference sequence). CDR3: CSARAPLYRGPNPIQEQETQYF. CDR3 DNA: TGCAGTGCCAGAGCTCCCCTTTACAGGGGCCCCAATCCAATCCAAGAACAAGAGACCCAGTACTTC.

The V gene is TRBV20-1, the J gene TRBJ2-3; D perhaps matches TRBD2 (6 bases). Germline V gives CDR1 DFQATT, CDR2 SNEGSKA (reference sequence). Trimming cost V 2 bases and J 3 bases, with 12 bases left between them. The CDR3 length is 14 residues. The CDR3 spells CSARRGGRTDTQYF. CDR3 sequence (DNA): TGCAGTGCTAGAAGGGGTGGGAGGACAGATACGCAGTATTTT.

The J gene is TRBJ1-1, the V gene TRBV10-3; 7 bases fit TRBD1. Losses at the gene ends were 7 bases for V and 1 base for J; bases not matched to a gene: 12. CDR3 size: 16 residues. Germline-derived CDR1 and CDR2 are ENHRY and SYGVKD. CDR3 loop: CAITGTASNSNTEAFF. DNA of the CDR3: TGTGCCATCACTGGGACAGCGAGTAATTCGAACACTGAAGCTTTCTTT.

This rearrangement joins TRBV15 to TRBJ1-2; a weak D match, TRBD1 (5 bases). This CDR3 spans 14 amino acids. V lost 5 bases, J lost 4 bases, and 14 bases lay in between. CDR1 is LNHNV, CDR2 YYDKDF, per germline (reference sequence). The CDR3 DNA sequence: TGTGCCACCAGCGTGGCCTCAACAGGCTATGGCTACACCTTC. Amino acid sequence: CATSVASTGYGYTF.

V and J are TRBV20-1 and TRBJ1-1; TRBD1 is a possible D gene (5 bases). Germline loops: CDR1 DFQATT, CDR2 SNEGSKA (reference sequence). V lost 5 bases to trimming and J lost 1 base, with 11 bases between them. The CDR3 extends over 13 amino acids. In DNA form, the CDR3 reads TGCAGTGCTTTCGACAGAGAGAACACTGAAGCTTTCTTT. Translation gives CSAFDRENTEAFF.

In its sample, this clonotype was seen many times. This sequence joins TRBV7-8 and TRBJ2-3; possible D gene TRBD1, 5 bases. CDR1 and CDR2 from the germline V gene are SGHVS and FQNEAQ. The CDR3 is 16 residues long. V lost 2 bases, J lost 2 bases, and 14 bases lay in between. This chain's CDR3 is CASSLQAGSTTDTQYF. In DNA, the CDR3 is TGTGCCAGCAGCTTACAGGCAGGGTCGACCACAGATACGCAGTATTTT.

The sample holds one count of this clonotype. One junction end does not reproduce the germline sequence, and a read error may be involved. DNA for the CDR3: TGCAGTGCTAGAATCGGGAGGGAGCTGTACTTC. This encodes CSARIGRELYF. This chain links TRBV20-1 with TRBJ2-7; TRBD2 agrees at 8 bases. Germline loops: CDR1 DFQATT, CDR2 SNEGSKA (reference sequence). The CDR3 has 11 amino acids.

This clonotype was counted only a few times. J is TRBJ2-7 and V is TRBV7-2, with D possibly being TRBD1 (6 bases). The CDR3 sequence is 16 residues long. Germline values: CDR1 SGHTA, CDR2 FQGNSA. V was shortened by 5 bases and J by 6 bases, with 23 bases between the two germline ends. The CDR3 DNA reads TGTGCCAGCAGCACCGACTTAGTAGGGCAGGGGAGCGAGCAGTACTTC. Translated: CASSTDLVGQGSEQYF.

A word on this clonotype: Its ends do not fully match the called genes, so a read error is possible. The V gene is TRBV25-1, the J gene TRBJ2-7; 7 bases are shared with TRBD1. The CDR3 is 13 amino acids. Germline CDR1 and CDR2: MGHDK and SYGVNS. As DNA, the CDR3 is TGTGCCGGCAGTGATGGACAGGCCTACGAGCAGTACTTC. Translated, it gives CAGSDGQAYEQYF.

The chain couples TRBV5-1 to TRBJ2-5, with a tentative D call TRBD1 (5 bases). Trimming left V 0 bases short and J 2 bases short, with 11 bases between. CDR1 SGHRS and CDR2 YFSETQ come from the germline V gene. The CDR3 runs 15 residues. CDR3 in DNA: TGCGCCAGCAGCTTGGCTAGGGGCTTTCAAGAGACCCAGTACTTC. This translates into CASSLARGFQETQYF.

CDR3 sequence: CASSLGLLYEQYF. The CDR3 DNA is TGTGCCAGCAGCTTAGGGTTGCTCTACGAGCAGTACTTC. The rearrangement joins TRBV7-8 to TRBJ2-7, with no clear D. Trimming shortened V by 1 base and J by 3 bases, and 7 bases separated the two germline ends. CDR1 and CDR2 from the germline V gene are SGHVS and FQNEAQ. CDR3 length equals 13 residues.

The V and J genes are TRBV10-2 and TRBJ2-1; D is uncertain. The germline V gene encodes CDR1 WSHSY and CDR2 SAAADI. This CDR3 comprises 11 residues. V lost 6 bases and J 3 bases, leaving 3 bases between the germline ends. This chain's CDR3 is CASRGYNEQFF. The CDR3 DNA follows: TGCGCCAGCAGGGGCTACAATGAGCAGTTCTTC.

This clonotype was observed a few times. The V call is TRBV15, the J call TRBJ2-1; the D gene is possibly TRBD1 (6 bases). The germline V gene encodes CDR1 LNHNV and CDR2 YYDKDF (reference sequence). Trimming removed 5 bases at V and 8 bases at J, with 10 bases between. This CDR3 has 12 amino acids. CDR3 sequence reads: CATSVRGDEQFF. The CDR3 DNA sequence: TGTGCCACCAGCGTCAGGGGCGATGAGCAGTTCTTC. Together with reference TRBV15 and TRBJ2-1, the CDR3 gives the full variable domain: DAMVIQNPRYQVTQFGKPVTLSCSQTLNHNVMYWYQQKSSQAPKLLFHYYDKDFNNEADTPDNFQSRRPNTSFCFLDIRSPGLGDTAMYLCATSVRGDEQFFGPGTRLTVL.

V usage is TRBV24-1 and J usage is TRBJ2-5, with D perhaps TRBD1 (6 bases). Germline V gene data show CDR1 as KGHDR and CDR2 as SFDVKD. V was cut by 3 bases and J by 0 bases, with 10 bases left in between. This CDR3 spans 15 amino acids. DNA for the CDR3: TGTGCCACCAGTGATACCAGGGGAGACCAAGAGACCCAGTACTTC. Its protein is CATSDTRGDQETQYF.

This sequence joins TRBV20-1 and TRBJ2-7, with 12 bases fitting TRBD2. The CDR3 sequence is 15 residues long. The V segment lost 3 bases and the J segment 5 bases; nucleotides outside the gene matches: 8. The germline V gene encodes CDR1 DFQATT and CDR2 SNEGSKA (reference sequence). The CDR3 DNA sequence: TGCAGTGCTAGGCCCCTAGCGGGGGGGATAAACGAGCAGTACTTC. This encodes CSARPLAGGINEQYF.

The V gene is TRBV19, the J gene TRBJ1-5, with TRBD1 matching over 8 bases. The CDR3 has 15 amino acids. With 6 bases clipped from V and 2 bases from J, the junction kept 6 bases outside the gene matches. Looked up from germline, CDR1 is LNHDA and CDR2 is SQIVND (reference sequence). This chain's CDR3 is CASRMDRVGNQPQHF. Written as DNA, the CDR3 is TGTGCCAGTAGGATGGACAGGGTGGGCAATCAGCCCCAGCATTTT.

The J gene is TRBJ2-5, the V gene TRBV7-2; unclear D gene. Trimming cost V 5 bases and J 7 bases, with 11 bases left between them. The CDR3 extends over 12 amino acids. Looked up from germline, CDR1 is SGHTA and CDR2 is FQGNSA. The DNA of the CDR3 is TGTGCCAGCAGCCCGCAAACCGGGACCCAGTACTTC. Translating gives CASSPQTGTQYF.

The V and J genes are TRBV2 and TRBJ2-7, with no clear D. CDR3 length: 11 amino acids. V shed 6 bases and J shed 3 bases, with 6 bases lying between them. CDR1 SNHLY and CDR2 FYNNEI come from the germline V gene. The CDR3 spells CASRGFYEQYF. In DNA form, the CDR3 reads TGTGCCAGCAGAGGGTTCTACGAGCAGTACTTC.

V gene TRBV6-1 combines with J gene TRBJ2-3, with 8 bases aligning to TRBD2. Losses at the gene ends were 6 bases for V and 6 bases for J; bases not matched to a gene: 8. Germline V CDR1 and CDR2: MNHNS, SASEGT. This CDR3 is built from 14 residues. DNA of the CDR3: TGTGCCAGCAGACCCGGACTAGCATCCGATACGCAGTATTTT. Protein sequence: CASRPGLASDTQYF.

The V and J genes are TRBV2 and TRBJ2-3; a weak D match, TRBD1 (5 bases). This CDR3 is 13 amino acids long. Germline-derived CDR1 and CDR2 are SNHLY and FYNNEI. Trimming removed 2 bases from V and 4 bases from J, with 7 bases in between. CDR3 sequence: CASSEQGSDTQYF. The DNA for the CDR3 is TGTGCCAGCAGTGAACAGGGTTCAGATACGCAGTATTTT.

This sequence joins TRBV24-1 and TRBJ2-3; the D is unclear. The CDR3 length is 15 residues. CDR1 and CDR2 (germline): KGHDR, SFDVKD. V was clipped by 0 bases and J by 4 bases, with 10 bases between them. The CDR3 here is CATSDLGSRPDTQYF. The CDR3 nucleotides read TGTGCCACCAGTGATTTGGGGTCCCGGCCAGATACGCAGTATTTT.

CDR3 loop: CSAPRGLNTEAFF. The CDR3 region has the DNA TGCAGCGCCCCACGGGGCCTGAACACTGAAGCTTTCTTT. V usage is TRBV29-1 and J usage is TRBJ1-1, with D maybe TRBD1 (5 bases). CDR3 length: 13 residues. Germline loops: CDR1 SQVTM, CDR2 ANQGSEA. V lost 7 bases to trimming and J lost 0 bases, with 12 bases between them.

CDR3 in DNA: TGCAGTGCAGATAGGGACCACACAGATACGCAGTATTTT. Its protein is CSADRDHTDTQYF. The chain uses TRBV20-1 and TRBJ2-3; either TRBD1 or TRBD2 may fit D (5 bases each). The V end lost 6 bases, the J end lost 2 bases, and 12 bases lay between the germline ends. The V gene's germline CDR1 is DFQATT and CDR2 SNEGSKA (reference sequence). The CDR3 has 13 amino acids.

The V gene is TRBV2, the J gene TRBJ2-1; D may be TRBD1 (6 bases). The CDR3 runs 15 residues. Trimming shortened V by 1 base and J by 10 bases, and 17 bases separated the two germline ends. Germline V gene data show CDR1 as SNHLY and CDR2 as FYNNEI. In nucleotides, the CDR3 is TGTGCCAGCAGTGAAGACGCGACAGGCCCCACGGAGCAGTTCTTC. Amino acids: CASSEDATGPTEQFF.

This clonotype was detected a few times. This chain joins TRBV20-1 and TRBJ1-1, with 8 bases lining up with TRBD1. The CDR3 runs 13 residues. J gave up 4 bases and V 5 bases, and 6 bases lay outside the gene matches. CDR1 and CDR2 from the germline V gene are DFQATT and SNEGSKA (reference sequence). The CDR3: CSAEDRVSTEAFF. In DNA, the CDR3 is TGCAGTGCTGAGGACAGGGTGAGCACTGAAGCTTTCTTT.

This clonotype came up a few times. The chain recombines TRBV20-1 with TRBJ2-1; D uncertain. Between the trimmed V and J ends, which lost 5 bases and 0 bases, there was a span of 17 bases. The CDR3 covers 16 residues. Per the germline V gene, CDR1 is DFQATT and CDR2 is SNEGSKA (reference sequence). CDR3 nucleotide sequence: TGCAGTGCTGGAACTTACTTCGATAGCTCCTACAATGAGCAGTTCTTC. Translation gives CSAGTYFDSSYNEQFF.

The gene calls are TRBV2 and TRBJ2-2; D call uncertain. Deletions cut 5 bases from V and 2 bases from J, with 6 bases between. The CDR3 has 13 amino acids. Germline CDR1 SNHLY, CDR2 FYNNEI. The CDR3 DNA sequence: TGTGCCAGCAGTTTTCGTAACACCGGGGAGCTGTTTTTT. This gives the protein CASSFRNTGELFF.

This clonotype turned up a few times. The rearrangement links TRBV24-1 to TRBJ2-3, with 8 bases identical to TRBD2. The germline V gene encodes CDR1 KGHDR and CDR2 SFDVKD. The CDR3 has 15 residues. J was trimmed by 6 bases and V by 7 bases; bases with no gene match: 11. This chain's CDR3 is CATSVAGYSVDTQYF. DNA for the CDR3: TGTGCCACCAGCGTAGCGGGGTACTCTGTGGATACGCAGTATTTT.

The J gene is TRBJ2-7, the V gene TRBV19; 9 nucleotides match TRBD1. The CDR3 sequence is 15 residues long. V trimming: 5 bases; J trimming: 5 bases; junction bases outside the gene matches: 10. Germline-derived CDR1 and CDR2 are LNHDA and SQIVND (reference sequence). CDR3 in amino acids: CASSAGTGRIHEQYF. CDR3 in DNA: TGTGCCAGTAGTGCTGGGACAGGGAGGATCCACGAGCAGTACTTC.